This T cell receptor (beta chain) was sequenced in a study of blood T cell repertoires in COVID-19. The wider study: COVID-19 samples from acute and convalescent phases originated in the United States, Italy and Spain. Sources were T cells, B-cell-depleted T cells, or PBMCs; the material itself was cDNA or gDNA.

Measured with immunoSEQ multiplex PCR; TCRdb has only the in-frame clones, and not every one. Counted here are around 70,000 clones, around 89% occurring once; the ten biggest clones make up less than 0.65%. The CDR3 spans 14 residues. V was pared by 7 bases and J by 5 bases, with 8 bases of the junction left unmatched. Germline values: CDR1 SNHLY, CDR2 FYNNEI. The chain links TRBV2 to TRBJ1-5; 7 bases agree with TRBD1. The receptor's source is a man aged 55 to 70 with acute or convalescent COVID-19. Sequencing was carried out using peripheral blood. CDR3 in DNA: TGTGCCAGCAAGGGGGACAGCGACTATCAGCCCCAGCATTTT. Translated: CASKGDSDYQPQHF.